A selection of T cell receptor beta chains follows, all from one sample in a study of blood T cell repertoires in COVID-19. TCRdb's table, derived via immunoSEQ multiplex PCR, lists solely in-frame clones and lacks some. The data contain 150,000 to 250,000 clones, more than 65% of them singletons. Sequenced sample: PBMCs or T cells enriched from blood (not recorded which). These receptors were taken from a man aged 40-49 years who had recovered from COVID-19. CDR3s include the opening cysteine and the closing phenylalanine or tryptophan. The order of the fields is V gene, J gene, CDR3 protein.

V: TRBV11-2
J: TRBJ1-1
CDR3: CASSLERTVAFF

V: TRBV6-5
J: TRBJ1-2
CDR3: CASSYSKGTPVGYTF

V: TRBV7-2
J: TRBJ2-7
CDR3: CASGPRGYEQYF

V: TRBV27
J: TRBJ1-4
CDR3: CASSLSGAQEKLFF

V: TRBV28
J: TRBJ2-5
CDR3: CASSLNPSETQYF

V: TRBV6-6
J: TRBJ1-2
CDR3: CASSARQGGIGYTF

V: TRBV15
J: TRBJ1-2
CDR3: CATREGTYGYTF

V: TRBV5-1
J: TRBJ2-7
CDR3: CASSLKGIPYEQYF

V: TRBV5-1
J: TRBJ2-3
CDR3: CASSLGTSGGTDTQYF

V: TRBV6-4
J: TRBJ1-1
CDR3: CASSVRASTEAFF

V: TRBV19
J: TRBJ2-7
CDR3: CASRKGTGAYEQYF

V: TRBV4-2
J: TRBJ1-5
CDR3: CASSQEGHGQGQPQHF

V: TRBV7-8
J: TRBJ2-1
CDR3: CASSFLAGGYVF

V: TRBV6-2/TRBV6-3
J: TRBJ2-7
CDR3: CASSTSDRDEQYF

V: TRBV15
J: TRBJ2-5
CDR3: CATSPRTGGAETQYF

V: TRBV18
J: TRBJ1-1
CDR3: CASSTTQNTEAFF

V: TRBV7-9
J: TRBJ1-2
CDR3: CASSLEVQAHGYTF

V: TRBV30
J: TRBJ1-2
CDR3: CAWSGRVGGYTF

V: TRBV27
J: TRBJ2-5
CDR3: CASSAGGPGETQYF

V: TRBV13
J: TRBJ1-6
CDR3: CASSLGQGQGSSPLHF

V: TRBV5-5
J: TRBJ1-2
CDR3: CASSLVGGSGYTF

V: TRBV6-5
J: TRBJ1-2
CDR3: CASSYSAGGPYGYTF

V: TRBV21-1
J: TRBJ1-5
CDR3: CASSTDRLGQPQHF

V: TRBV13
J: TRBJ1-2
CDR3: CASSQLRDRDYGYTF

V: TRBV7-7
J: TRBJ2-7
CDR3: CASSPFQGSYEQYF

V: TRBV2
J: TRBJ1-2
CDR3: CASAGNNYGYTF

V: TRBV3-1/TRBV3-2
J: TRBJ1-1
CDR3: CASSPPAGTNTEAFF

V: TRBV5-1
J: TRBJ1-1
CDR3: CASSRRETTEAFF

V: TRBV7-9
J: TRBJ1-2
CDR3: CASSPKDRALYGYTF

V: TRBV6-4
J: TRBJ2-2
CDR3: CASSQEAGGNTGELFF

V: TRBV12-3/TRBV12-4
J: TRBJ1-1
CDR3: CASSPGVNTEAFF

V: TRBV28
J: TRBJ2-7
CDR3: CASSNFKGQTTYEQYF

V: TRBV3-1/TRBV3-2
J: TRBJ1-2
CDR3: CASSQEPGVDYGYTF

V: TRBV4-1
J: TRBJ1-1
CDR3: CASSQEGAMNTEAFF

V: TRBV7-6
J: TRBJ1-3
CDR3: CASSLGFLTGSGNTIYF

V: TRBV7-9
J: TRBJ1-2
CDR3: CASSLAGGTYGYTF

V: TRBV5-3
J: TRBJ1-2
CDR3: CARSPRQEGYTF

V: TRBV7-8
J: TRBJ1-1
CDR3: CASSRGRGFEAFF

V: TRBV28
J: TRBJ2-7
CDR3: CASSLGQIRYEQYF

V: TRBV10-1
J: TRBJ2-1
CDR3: CASSESTHNEQFF

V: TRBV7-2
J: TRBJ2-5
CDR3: CASSLGTQRGETQYF

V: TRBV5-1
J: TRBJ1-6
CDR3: CASSLLTGGINSPLHF

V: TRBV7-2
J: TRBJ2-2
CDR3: CASSPTTGELFF

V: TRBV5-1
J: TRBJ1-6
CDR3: CASSLNAGQGYSPLHF

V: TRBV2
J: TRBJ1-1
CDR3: CASKRREGIGTEAFF